This T cell receptor beta chain was found in a study of shared clonotypes between healthy human individuals. With respect to this clone: Its specificity is not known.

Germline CDR1 SGHTA, CDR2 FQGNSA. This CDR3 region has 17 residues. V lost 1 base and J lost 0, with 16 bases in between. Several immunoSEQ 96-well plates shared each subset's DNA, each plate a replicate. Authors' data handling: ImmunoSEQ supplied junction-only sequences lacking quality scores, so filtering was different. The assay was immunoSEQ multiplex PCR, and TCRdb's table has in-frame clones only and misses some. The V and J calls and the clone size are those of that table, but D and trimming were determined from the DNA. The sample carries about 980,000 clones, less than 85% recorded once. General study results and limits: Relative to clonotypes present in all four donors, those not shared had lower generation probabilities.

The split of CD4+ cells yielded CD45RA+ naive and CD45RA-negative memory subsets. Sequencing was carried out using memory CD4+ T cells sorted from blood. Specified subset: CD45RA-negative fraction. V and J are TRBV7-2 and TRBJ2-7; D call uncertain. This receptor was taken from a man aged 18-30 years in good health. CDR3 DNA: TGTGCCAGCAGCTTAGTATTAGGTCCCAGGAGCTCCTACGAGCAGTACTTC. Its translation is CASSLVLGPRSSYEQYF.